A single sample gave rise to the 28 T cell receptor beta chains below, sequenced in a study of a mutant IDH1 vaccine in newly diagnosed glioma. Time point meaning: week 5, during vaccination. Every single dose of the vaccine, 300 ug of mutant IDH1 20-mer peptide, came with topical imiquimod. For these TCRs, the target antigens are not known. Repertoires were generated with immunoSEQ multiplex PCR, while TCRdb's copy carries only in-frame clones and drops some. The sample comprises 38,000 or so clones, about nine tenths of which are singletons, and roughly 2.6% rests with the top ten. The input for sequencing was PBMCs, taken from a glioma patient whose treatment included an IDH1 peptide vaccine. The receptors were sampled from a man aged 45-65 years with glioma.

The chain has TRBV5-1 and TRBJ1-5; the D gene is possibly TRBD1 (5 bases). Trimming took off 3 bases at V and 3 bases at J, with 7 bases between the two ends. The germline V gene encodes CDR1 SGHRS and CDR2 YFSETQ. The CDR3 covers 13 residues. CDR3 coding DNA: TGCGCCAGCAGCTGGGACCCCAATCAGCCCCAGCATTTT. It is translated as CASSWDPNQPQHF.

This clone was detected only once. V usage is TRBV4-1 and J usage is TRBJ1-2, with a weak D call TRBD1 (5 bases). Germline V lookup: CDR1 MGHRA, CDR2 YSYEKL. The V end lost 3 bases, the J end lost 6 bases, and 14 bases lay between the germline ends. This CDR3 spans 14 amino acids. The CDR3 region is CASSHPGPPNGYTF. The DNA for the CDR3 is TGCGCCAGCAGCCACCCAGGGCCCCCGAATGGCTACACCTTC.

The CDR3 loop is CASTFGTANTEAFF. Here the CDR3 DNA reads TGTGCCAGTACCTTTGGAACAGCAAACACTGAAGCTTTCTTT. The chain employs TRBV19 and TRBJ1-1; D gene unclear. Germline V gene data show CDR1 as LNHDA and CDR2 as SQIVND (reference sequence). The CDR3 has 14 amino acids. The germline V and J ends were trimmed by 7 bases and 2 bases, with 14 bases remaining between them. Full variable domain (outside the CDR3, taken from reference TRBV19 and TRBJ1-1): DGGITQSPKYLFRKEGQNVTLSCEQNLNHDAMYWYRQDPGQGLRLIYYSQIVNDFQKGDIAEGYSVSREKKESFPLTVTSAQKNPTAFYLCASTFGTANTEAFFGQGTRLTVV.

V gene TRBV2 combines with J gene TRBJ2-7, with TRBD1 matching 7 bases. The CDR3 spans 13 residues. Trimming cost V 10 bases and J 5 bases; bases outside gene matches: 11. Germline loops: CDR1 SNHLY, CDR2 FYNNEI. The CDR3 bases are TGTGCCATCCTAGGGGGCCACTGGGACGAGCAGTACTTC. Its protein is CAILGGHWDEQYF.

The gene calls are TRBV28 and TRBJ1-2; unclear D gene. CDR1 MDHEN and CDR2 SYDVKM come from the germline V gene. The V and J ends lost 3 bases and 0 bases respectively, with 8 bases between them. CDR3 length: 14 residues. The CDR3 loop is CASSLGGANYGYTF. The CDR3 bases are TGTGCCAGCAGTTTGGGCGGTGCTAACTATGGCTACACCTTC.

This chain links TRBV7-2 with TRBJ2-5, with a tentative D call TRBD2 (5 bases). Deletions cut 1 base from V and 6 bases from J, with 9 bases between. Germline-derived CDR1 and CDR2 are SGHTA and FQGNSA. CDR3 length: 13 amino acids. The CDR3 nucleotides are TGTGCCAGCAGCTTAGGCCTCGGGAAGACCCAGTACTTC. The encoded protein is CASSLGLGKTQYF.

The J gene is TRBJ1-4, the V gene TRBV7-9; 8 bases align to TRBD1. The CDR3 totals 16 residues. The trim removed 5 bases at V and 7 bases at J, leaving 12 bases unmatched. Germline V lookup: CDR1 SEHNR, CDR2 FQNEAQ (reference sequence). The CDR3 nucleotides are TGTGCCAGCAGCAATCCGTCGACAGGGGTTTTTGAAAAACTGTTTTTT. It yields the protein CASSNPSTGVFEKLFF. Complete variable domain (other parts from reference TRBV7-9 and TRBJ1-4): DTGVSQNPRHKITKRGQNVTFRCDPISEHNRLYWYRQTLGQGPEFLTYFQNEAQLEKSRLLSDRFSAERPKGSFSTLEIQRTEQGDSAMYLCASSNPSTGVFEKLFFGSGTQLSVL.

This chain links TRBV7-6 with TRBJ2-7; D is perhaps TRBD2 (5 bases). V was cut by 1 base and J by 1 base, with 8 bases left in between. Germline CDR1 SGHVS, CDR2 FNYEAQ. The CDR3 has 14 amino acids. CDR3 protein: CASSLEPGSYEQYF. In nucleotides, the CDR3 is TGTGCCAGCAGCTTAGAACCGGGATCCTACGAGCAGTACTTC.

V gene TRBV4-3 combines with J gene TRBJ1-1, with a weak D call TRBD1 (5 bases). With 3 bases removed from V and 11 bases from J, the gap between germline ends came to 25 bases. Germline V gives CDR1 LGHNA, CDR2 YSLEER. The CDR3 runs 16 residues. CDR3 nucleotides: TGCGCCAGCAGCCAGGACATAAGCGGAGGCCTCGGGGGGGCTTTCTTT. Its protein product is CASSQDISGGLGGAFF.

This clone appeared once. The chain joins TRBV5-1 to TRBJ1-2, with D hard to call. Germline V lookup: CDR1 SGHRS, CDR2 YFSETQ. This CDR3 comprises 13 residues. Trimming pared 4 bases from V and 7 bases from J, leaving 14 bases between. The CDR3 nucleotides are TGCGCCAGCAGCCCTGACGTAAGAGGTGGCTACACCTTC. Translating gives CASSPDVRGGYTF.

Only a few counts were recorded for this clone. The genes are TRBV27 and TRBJ2-5; D not resolved. From germline, CDR1 is MNHEY and CDR2 SMNVEV (reference sequence). V was cut by 7 bases and J by 3 bases, with 6 bases left in between. The CDR3 runs 11 residues. CDR3: CASKFEETQYF. DNA for the CDR3: TGTGCCAGCAAGTTCGAAGAGACCCAGTACTTC.

The chain links TRBV27 to TRBJ2-2; tentative D call: TRBD2 (8 bases). The CDR3 totals 17 residues. Germline V gene lookup returns CDR1 MNHEY and CDR2 SMNVEV (reference sequence). The V end lost 3 bases, the J end lost 4 bases, and 18 bases lay between the germline ends. The CDR3 region is CASSFRGGQRGTGELFF. The CDR3 region has the DNA TGTGCCAGCAGTTTTCGGGGGGGACAGAGAGGCACCGGGGAGCTGTTTTTT.

This chain joins TRBV5-1 and TRBJ2-5, with 8 bases that match TRBD1. This CDR3 contains 18 residues. Per the germline V gene, CDR1 is SGHRS and CDR2 is YFSETQ. After removal of 4 bases from V and 5 bases from J, the junction contained 19 bases not matched to a gene. The CDR3 loop reads CASSPTGGIGSNLETQYF. The CDR3 coding sequence is TGCGCCAGCAGCCCCACAGGGGGGATTGGTAGCAATTTGGAGACCCAGTACTTC.

The CDR3 DNA sequence: TGTGCCAGCAAGGAGAGGGGGCAGTTATACGAGCAGTACTTC. This sequence encodes CASKERGQLYEQYF. The chain couples TRBV28 to TRBJ2-7; the match to TRBD1 covers 7 bases. V lost 7 bases to trimming and J lost 4 bases; unmatched junction nucleotides: 10. Germline CDR1 reads MDHEN; CDR2 reads SYDVKM. This CDR3 spans 14 amino acids.

The genes are TRBV7-8 and TRBJ2-7; no firm D call. Trimming took off 6 bases at V and 6 bases at J, with 15 bases between the two ends. This CDR3 spans 13 amino acids. Germline lookup yields CDR1 SGHVS and CDR2 FQNEAQ. This chain's CDR3 is CASSVGGRSEQYF. The CDR3 DNA sequence: TGTGCCAGCAGTGTGGGTGGCAGGTCCGAGCAGTACTTC.

DNA of the CDR3: TGTGCCAGCAGCTTAGAACTAGCGGGAGGGCCAGAAGAGCAGTACTTC. Its protein product is CASSLELAGGPEEQYF. V gene TRBV7-6 combines with J gene TRBJ2-7; 13 bases are a match to TRBD2. Germline V gives CDR1 SGHVS, CDR2 FNYEAQ. The CDR3 contains 16 residues. The J segment lost 7 bases and the V segment lost 1 base, leaving 7 bases of the junction unmatched.

The chain links TRBV5-1 to TRBJ2-2; 8 bases are shared with TRBD2. V dropped 2 bases and J dropped 6; count of bases not matched to a gene: 9. The CDR3 consists of 16 residues. Germline CDR1 is SGHRS and CDR2 is YFSETQ. The DNA of the CDR3 is TGCGCCAGCAGCTTCCAAAGCGGGAGTGGGGCCGGGGAGCTGTTTTTT. It is translated as CASSFQSGSGAGELFF.

The chain employs TRBV14 and TRBJ1-6, with 8 bases aligning to TRBD1. CDR1 is SGHDN, CDR2 FVKESK, per germline. The CDR3 consists of 16 residues. The V gene end was trimmed by 6 bases and the J gene end by 5 bases; junction bases not matched to a gene: 9. The CDR3 protein is CASSRQGLRDNSPLHF. CDR3 nucleotide sequence: TGTGCCAGCAGTCGACAGGGGTTGAGGGATAATTCACCCCTCCACTTT.

The chain links TRBV5-1 to TRBJ2-3; tentatively, D is TRBD2 (6 bases). This CDR3 contains 16 residues. Deletions cut 2 bases from V and 0 bases from J, with 13 bases between. Germline loops: CDR1 SGHRS, CDR2 YFSETQ. The CDR3 DNA is TGCGCCAGCAGCTTAGGAGGGAGAAGTAGCACAGATACGCAGTATTTT. Amino acids: CASSLGGRSSTDTQYF.

The rearrangement uses TRBV11-3 and TRBJ2-7; 10 nucleotides line up with TRBD1. CDR1 is SGHNT, CDR2 YENEEA, per germline. Germline trimming cut 4 bases from V and 1 base from J; bases unmatched to any gene: 10. This CDR3 is 17 amino acids long. The CDR3 sequence is CASSSGQGRLGSYEQYF. The CDR3 coding sequence is TGTGCCAGCAGCTCGGGACAGGGGAGATTGGGATCCTACGAGCAGTACTTC.

The chain's CDR3 is CASSGEVGDKNIQYF. As DNA, the CDR3 is TGTGCCAGCAGTGGCGAGGTGGGGGACAAAAACATTCAGTACTTC. The rearrangement links TRBV2 to TRBJ2-4; D might be TRBD1 or TRBD2, each matching 5 bases. The CDR3 runs to 15 residues. The V end was cut by 4 bases, the J end by 3 bases, with 13 bases between. Germline V CDR1 and CDR2: SNHLY, FYNNEI.

The chain uses TRBV27 and TRBJ1-2; 9 positions agree with TRBD1. CDR3 size: 15 residues. From germline, CDR1 is MNHEY and CDR2 SMNVEV (reference sequence). The V gene end was trimmed by 6 bases and the J gene end by 4 bases; junction bases not matched to a gene: 9. This chain's CDR3 is CASSSGWTGVYGYTF. The CDR3 bases are TGTGCCAGCAGCAGCGGCTGGACAGGGGTCTATGGCTACACCTTC.

The rearrangement links TRBV4-1 to TRBJ1-2, with D tentatively TRBD1 (5 bases). The CDR3 covers 14 residues. The V gene lost 0 bases and the J gene lost 2 bases, with 7 bases spanning the gap. Germline-derived CDR1 and CDR2 are MGHRA and YSYEKL. Here the CDR3 reads CASSQERGNYGYTF. The CDR3 DNA reads TGCGCCAGCAGCCAAGAAAGGGGAAACTATGGCTACACCTTC.

The V and J genes are TRBV5-6 and TRBJ2-3; D may be TRBD2 (5 bases). Germline V gene sequence: CDR1 SGHDT, CDR2 YYEEEE. The CDR3 covers 18 residues. The germline V and J ends were trimmed by 0 bases and 8 bases, with 25 bases remaining between them. CDR3 bases: TGTGCCAGCAGCTTGGGGGCCGGTTGGCGGACGGAGGTTATTACGCAGTATTTT. It codes for CASSLGAGWRTEVITQYF. The entire variable domain, with the rest obtained from reference TRBV5-6 and TRBJ2-3, is as follows: DAGVTQSPTHLIKTRGQQVTLRCSPKSGHDTVSWYQQALGQGPQFIFQYYEEEERQRGNFPDRFSGHQFPNYSSELNVNALLLGDSALYLCASSLGAGWRTEVITQYFGPGTRLTVL.

The V gene is TRBV2, the J gene TRBJ2-5; 8 nucleotides line up with TRBD2. The CDR3 extends over 15 amino acids. Germline CDR1 reads SNHLY; CDR2 reads FYNNEI. V lost 0 bases and J lost 1; bases outside the gene matches: 1. The CDR3 is CASSEAGTSQETQYF. CDR3 DNA: TGTGCCAGCAGTGAAGCCGGGACTAGCCAAGAGACCCAGTACTTC.

The rearrangement links TRBV18 to TRBJ1-1; unclear D gene. The CDR3 totals 14 residues. CDR1 KGHSH and CDR2 LQKENI come from the germline V gene. V was trimmed by 6 bases and J by 1 base, leaving 12 bases between them. CDR3 DNA sequence: TGTGCCAGCTCGGGGATTAATGGGAACACTGAAGCTTTCTTT. Residues: CASSGINGNTEAFF.

The chain has TRBV29-1 and TRBJ1-1; D remains unclear. V was clipped by 3 bases and J by 0 bases, with 5 bases between them. The CDR3 is made up of 12 amino acids. Germline CDR1 and CDR2: SQVTM and ANQGSEA. CDR3 region: CSVEFLNTEAFF. CDR3 sequence (DNA): TGCAGCGTTGAGTTCTTGAACACTGAAGCTTTCTTT.

The V call is TRBV5-1, the J call TRBJ1-4, with a tentative D call TRBD1 (5 bases). Trimming took off 4 bases at V and 12 bases at J, with 16 bases between the two ends. Germline V gene sequence: CDR1 SGHRS, CDR2 YFSETQ. The CDR3 runs 13 residues. The CDR3 DNA reads as TGCGCCAGCAGCGAGGGACTGCCGGGCGAACTGTTTTTT. It encodes CASSEGLPGELFF.